The source of this T cell receptor beta chain is a study of follicular helper T cells after annual influenza vaccination. Overall study context: After each seasonal flu vaccination, blood came on days 0, 7 and 28. Broader study findings: ICOS+CD38+ cTfh clonality tracked population frequency, and its change tracked circulating plasmablast change. Each annual vaccination recalled recurring oligoclonal ICOS+CD38+ cTfh clonotypes.

Trimming stripped 3 bases from V and 7 bases from J, with 18 bases between. Germline V gene sequence: CDR1 LNHDA, CDR2 SQIVND (reference sequence). The CDR3 covers 15 residues. Measured with immunoSEQ multiplex PCR; TCRdb has only the in-frame clones, and not every one. The sample consists of some 2,100 clones, roughly 75% of them appearing once. Time point here: 2015-2016 season, pre-vaccination. Non-naive CD4+CXCR5+PD-1+ cTfh were sorted into ICOS+CD38+ and ICOS-CD38- fractions. This clone has only a few counts. No antigen is known for it. The sequencing here drew on CXCR5+ CD38+ circulating T follicular helper cells from blood, taken on the day of influenza vaccination. Stated subset: circulating Tfh, non-naive CD4+CXCR5+PD-1+ (ICOS+CD38+ or ICOS-CD38-). The clonotype comes from an adult who received the influenza vaccine. This chain links TRBV19 with TRBJ1-1; D is unresolved. CDR3 sequence (DNA): TGTGCCAGTAGTATGAGTCAGTTAAGCCGTGTTGAAGCTTTCTTT. Translating it yields CASSMSQLSRVEAFF.